Presented here are 4 T cell receptor beta chains from one specimen sequenced in a study of T cells in narcolepsy. TCRdb's copy holds only in-frame clones and misses some; the assay was immunoSEQ multiplex PCR. The sample shows 20,000 to 30,000 clones, 85% of them seen only once. Material: memory (CD45RA-) CD4+ T cells from blood. Every receptor here comes from a human donor in good health.

The chain is built from TRBV5-6 and TRBJ1-2; unclear D gene. The CDR3 has 17 residues. Trimming took 1 base from V and 5 from J, leaving 21 bases between them. From germline, CDR1 is SGHDT and CDR2 YYEEEE. Here the CDR3 reads CASSLLVLGSGGYGYTF. In DNA, the CDR3 is TGTGCCAGCAGCTTGCTAGTTCTCGGCTCAGGAGGTTATGGCTACACCTTC. Variable domain in full (rest from reference TRBV5-6 and TRBJ1-2): DAGVTQSPTHLIKTRGQQVTLRCSPKSGHDTVSWYQQALGQGPQFIFQYYEEEERQRGNFPDRFSGHQFPNYSSELNVNALLLGDSALYLCASSLLVLGSGGYGYTFGSGTRLTVV.

V gene TRBV7-9 combines with J gene TRBJ2-5; 12 bases match TRBD2. J gave up 7 bases and V 5 bases, and 8 bases lay outside the gene matches. The CDR3 consists of 15 residues. Germline V gene data show CDR1 as SEHNR and CDR2 as FQNEAQ (reference sequence). The CDR3 DNA sequence: TGTGCCAGCAGCGTCGGAGTGACTAGCGGGAGGACCCAGTACTTC. Translating it yields CASSVGVTSGRTQYF.

The chain links TRBV7-9 to TRBJ2-6; a possible D gene is TRBD2 (6 bases). Germline-derived CDR1 and CDR2 are SEHNR and FQNEAQ (reference sequence). V was pared by 5 bases and J by 2 bases, with 19 bases between. The CDR3 spans 18 residues. CDR3 coding DNA: TGTGCCAGCAGCGCAAGTGTGGCGGGAAAAACTGGGGCCAACGTCCTGACTTTC. Amino acids: CASSASVAGKTGANVLTF.

V usage is TRBV6-1 and J usage is TRBJ2-5, with D possibly being TRBD1 (6 bases). The CDR3 spans 14 residues. Per germline, CDR1 MNHNS and CDR2 SASEGT. V shed 6 bases and J shed 5 bases, with 16 bases lying between them. CDR3 in DNA: TGTGCCAGCAGGTCACAGGGCTCCCGGGAGACCCAGTACTTC. Protein: CASRSQGSRETQYF.